Below are 26 T cell receptor beta chains sequenced from a single sample in a study of T cell repertoires in cytomegalovirus infection (dated by TCRdb to about 2019). These TCRs' antigens remain unknown. Explained via the paper, the treatment or condition label denotes: in vitro stimulation with specific CMV peptide epitopes to enrich CMV-specific T cells. The sequencer was an Illumina HiSeq 1500. The public reads were reanalyzed by TCRdb: fastp trimming at Q25, MiXCR alignment, in-frame beta chains only. All rows with the same CDR3 protein become a single entry with the most common DNA and genes. The table for this sample lists roughly 27,000 distinct CDR3 sequences; around 19% of them were counted only once. Around 80% of the sample is held by the ten biggest clonotypes. Sample: CD8+ T cells from cultured PBMCs, taken from culture after CMV antigen stimulation. The receptors derive from a human donor in good health (CMV status not recorded). Some clones in this sample may be carry-over from other donors' samples.

The table lists this clonotype with a few counts. V gene TRBV16 combines with J gene TRBJ1-1; D uncertain. Germline lookup yields CDR1 KGHSY and CDR2 FQNENV. CDR3 length equals 13 residues. Trimming took off 4 bases at V and 4 bases at J, with 10 bases between the two ends. The CDR3 loop reads CASSPGPGTEAFF. The CDR3 coding sequence is TGTGCCAGCAGCCCCGGGCCGGGCACTGAAGCTTTCTTT.

The V call is TRBV10-3, the J call TRBJ2-3; 7 nucleotides align to TRBD1. Per germline, CDR1 ENHRY and CDR2 SYGVKD. This CDR3 region has 16 residues. V was pared by 4 bases and J by 0 bases, with 7 bases of the junction left unmatched. This chain's CDR3 is CAISARDSSSTDTQYF. CDR3 nucleotide sequence: TGTGCCATCAGTGCCCGGGACAGCTCTAGCACAGATACGCAGTATTTT.

This clonotype has only a few counts. V gene TRBV7-2 combines with J gene TRBJ2-5; the D gene is possibly TRBD1 (5 bases). The ends were cut back, 3 bases at V and 1 base at J, with 9 bases in the middle. The CDR3 runs to 14 residues. The V gene's germline CDR1 is SGHTA and CDR2 FQGNSA. The CDR3, as DNA: TGTGCCAGCAGCTTCAGGGATCTCCAAGAGACCCAGTACTTC. Amino acid sequence: CASSFRDLQETQYF.

This clonotype was recorded many times. The chain couples TRBV24-1 to TRBJ2-5; 7 bases map to TRBD2. Germline CDR1 is KGHDR and CDR2 is SFDVKD. V lost 0 bases to trimming and J lost 4 bases; unmatched junction nucleotides: 4. The CDR3 consists of 15 residues. CDR3 sequence (DNA): TGTGCCACCAGTGATTTGAGACCGGGGGGAGAGACCCAGTACTTC. It is translated as CATSDLRPGGETQYF.

This clonotype has more than one count but fewer than ten. The genes are TRBV27 and TRBJ2-7; possibly TRBD2 for D (5 bases). The CDR3 loop spans 14 amino acids. V dropped 8 bases and J dropped 7 bases, with 21 bases sitting between them. The germline V gene encodes CDR1 MNHEY and CDR2 SMNVEV (reference sequence). CDR3 residues: CASALQVATGEQYF. The CDR3 DNA sequence: TGTGCCAGCGCCCTGCAGGTAGCCACGGGGGAGCAGTACTTC.

This clonotype was found a few times. V is TRBV12-3 or TRBV12-4 and J is TRBJ2-4; tentative D call: TRBD1 (6 bases). This CDR3 spans 15 amino acids. V gave up 6 bases and J gave up 3 bases, with 15 bases separating them. This CDR3 is CASSHRDSGKNIQYF. Here the CDR3 DNA reads TGTGCCAGCAGCCACAGGGATTCAGGCAAAAACATTCAGTACTTC.

The table lists this clonotype with many counts. The chain employs TRBV6-2 or TRBV6-3 and TRBJ2-5; 9 bases align to TRBD2. Unmatched junction bases numbered 12, after V lost 4 bases and J lost 0 bases. Germline-derived CDR1 and CDR2 are MNHEY and SVGEGT. The CDR3 loop spans 18 amino acids. CDR3 sequence: CASSSAHYKREDQETQYF. CDR3 coding DNA: TGTGCCAGCAGTTCAGCCCATTACAAGCGGGAGGACCAAGAGACCCAGTACTTC.

This clonotype appeared a few times. The genes are TRBV28 and TRBJ2-3, with D possibly being TRBD1 or TRBD2 (5 bases each). CDR3 length equals 16 residues. The V and J ends lost 1 base and 0 bases respectively, with 11 bases between them. In germline, CDR1 is MDHEN, CDR2 SYDVKM. DNA of the CDR3: TGTGCCAGCAGTTTATCCGGGACGCTTAGCACAGATACGCAGTATTTT. Translation gives CASSLSGTLSTDTQYF. Full variable domain (rest looked up from reference TRBV28 and TRBJ2-3): DVKVTQSSRYLVKRTGEKVFLECVQDMDHENMFWYRQDPGLGLRLIYFSYDVKMKEKGDIPEGYSVSREKKERFSLILESASTNQTSMYLCASSLSGTLSTDTQYFGPGTRLTVL.

The gene calls are TRBV19 and TRBJ2-7; D is ambiguous. Germline CDR1 is LNHDA and CDR2 is SQIVND (reference sequence). The V end was cut by 0 bases, the J end by 1 base, with 7 bases between. This CDR3 is built from 14 residues. CDR3 residues: CASSIESGSYEQYF. The CDR3 DNA follows: TGTGCCAGTAGTATAGAATCGGGTTCCTACGAGCAGTACTTC.

This chain uses TRBV7-9 with TRBJ2-5, with a weak D call TRBD1 (6 bases). CDR3 length equals 14 residues. V gave up 4 bases and J gave up 0 bases, with 9 bases separating them. Per the germline V gene, CDR1 is SEHNR and CDR2 is FQNEAQ (reference sequence). CDR3 coding DNA: TGTGCCAGCAGCTCCTGGGGGCACCAAGAGACCCAGTACTTC. Translated, it gives CASSSWGHQETQYF.

The V call is TRBV9, the J call TRBJ1-1; TRBD1 aligns across 7 bases. Germline trimming cut 0 bases from V and 7 bases from J; bases unmatched to any gene: 9. The germline gives CDR1 SGDLS, CDR2 YYNGEE. There are 15 residues in the CDR3. The CDR3 DNA reads as TGTGCCAGCAGCGTAGCTGGGACAGATATCTATGAAGCTTTCTTT. Translated: CASSVAGTDIYEAFF. Based on the CDR3 plus reference TRBV9 and TRBJ1-1, the full variable domain is DSGVTQTPKHLITATGQRVTLRCSPRSGDLSVYWYQQSLDQGLQFLIQYYNGEERAKGNILERFSAQQFPDLHSELNLSSLELGDSALYFCASSVAGTDIYEAFFGQGTRLTVV.

The chain has TRBV5-4 and TRBJ1-1, with D uncertain. The CDR3 consists of 12 residues. V lost 0 bases and J 8 bases, leaving 8 bases between the germline ends. Germline V gene sequence: CDR1 SGHNT, CDR2 YYREEE (reference sequence). The CDR3 region is CASSLAEVEAFF. The CDR3 nucleotides read TGTGCCAGCAGCTTGGCGGAGGTCGAAGCTTTCTTT. The entire variable domain, with the rest obtained from reference TRBV5-4 and TRBJ1-1, is as follows: ETGVTQSPTHLIKTRGQQVTLRCSSQSGHNTVSWYQQALGQGPQFIFQYYREEENGRGNFPPRFSGLQFPNYSSELNVNALELDDSALYLCASSLAEVEAFFGQGTRLTVV.

This clonotype was seen more than once but under ten times. The V gene is TRBV7-9, the J gene TRBJ2-1; no clear D. Germline values: CDR1 SEHNR, CDR2 FQNEAQ (reference sequence). V gave up 4 bases and J gave up 8 bases, with 9 bases separating them. The CDR3 is made up of 12 amino acids. The CDR3: CASSSRWDEQFF. The CDR3 nucleotides are TGTGCCAGCAGCTCGAGATGGGATGAGCAGTTCTTC.

This chain links TRBV2 with TRBJ2-1; no clear D. V lost 7 bases to trimming and J lost 4 bases, with 2 bases between them. This CDR3 comprises 10 residues. CDR1 is SNHLY, CDR2 FYNNEI, per germline. CDR3 loop: CASTYNEQFF. The CDR3 DNA sequence: TGTGCCAGCACGTACAATGAGCAGTTCTTC.

In this sample, this clonotype turned up a few times. V and J are TRBV7-2 and TRBJ2-1; the D is unclear. Per germline, CDR1 SGHTA and CDR2 FQGNSA. Trimming cost V 1 base and J 3 bases, with 7 bases left between them. The CDR3 runs 14 residues. The CDR3: CASSLEVLYNEQFF. CDR3 in DNA: TGTGCCAGCAGCTTAGAGGTCCTCTACAATGAGCAGTTCTTC.

The table lists this clonotype with a few counts. The chain employs TRBV6-6 and TRBJ2-1; TRBD2 matches 11 bases. CDR1 and CDR2 from the germline V gene are MNHNY and SVGAGI (reference sequence). V shed 2 bases and J 5 bases; nucleotides not matched to a gene: 8. CDR3 length: 17 amino acids. The CDR3 DNA follows: TGTGCCAGCAGTTACAAACTAGCGGGAGTCAATAACAATGAGCAGTTCTTC. This translates into CASSYKLAGVNNNEQFF.

This clonotype showed up just a few times. CDR3 in amino acids: CASSQILNEQFF. The CDR3 DNA reads as TGTGCCAGCAGCCAGATACTAAATGAGCAGTTCTTC. J is TRBJ2-1 and V is TRBV7-6; no definite D call. The CDR3 loop spans 12 amino acids. V lost 5 bases and J lost 7, with 9 bases in between. The germline V gene encodes CDR1 SGHVS and CDR2 FNYEAQ.

Only a few counts were recorded for this clonotype. The rearrangement uses TRBV7-8 and TRBJ2-1; D gene ambiguous. The CDR3 spans 12 residues. Between the trimmed V and J ends, which lost 4 bases and 4 bases, there was a span of 5 bases. Per the germline V gene, CDR1 is SGHVS and CDR2 is FQNEAQ. Here the CDR3 reads CASSSIYNEQFF. The CDR3 region has the DNA TGTGCCAGCAGCTCTATATACAATGAGCAGTTCTTC.

The table lists this clonotype with a few counts. V is TRBV7-2 and J is TRBJ1-3; D unclear. The ends were cut back, 7 bases at V and 4 bases at J, with 11 bases in the middle. The CDR3 runs to 13 residues. Germline-derived CDR1 and CDR2 are SGHTA and FQGNSA. The CDR3 protein is CASKTSGGNTIYF. The CDR3 DNA reads as TGTGCCAGCAAAACCAGTGGCGGAAACACCATATATTTT. The full variable domain, in which reference TRBV7-2 and TRBJ1-3 provide the parts outside the CDR3, is GAGVSQSPSNKVTEKGKDVELRCDPISGHTALYWYRQSLGQGLEFLIYFQGNSAPDKSGLPSDRFSAERTGGSVSTLTIQRTQQEDSAVYLCASKTSGGNTIYFGEGSWLTVV.

This clonotype showed up just a few times. V is TRBV6-6 and J is TRBJ1-1; possibly TRBD1 for D (5 bases). The length of the CDR3 is 16 residues. V was pared by 4 bases and J by 1 base, with 16 bases between. The germline V gene encodes CDR1 MNHNY and CDR2 SVGAGI (reference sequence). This CDR3 reads CASSSPHRGPNTEAFF. The CDR3 DNA follows: TGTGCCAGCAGTTCCCCCCACCGGGGCCCGAACACTGAAGCTTTCTTT.

The table lists this clonotype with a few counts. V is TRBV6-2 or TRBV6-3 and J is TRBJ2-5; 7 nucleotides agree with TRBD2. Germline values: CDR1 MNHEY, CDR2 SVGEGT. CDR3 length: 14 amino acids. The ends lost 8 bases at V and 0 bases at J; junction bases unmatched: 6. The CDR3 protein is CASGERGYQETQYF. CDR3 bases: TGTGCCAGCGGAGAGCGGGGATACCAAGAGACCCAGTACTTC.

This clonotype has just a few counts. The rearrangement uses TRBV18 and TRBJ1-1; 9 bases agree with TRBD1. CDR1 and CDR2 (germline): KGHSH, LQKENI. With 4 bases clipped from V and 2 bases from J, the junction kept 5 bases outside the gene matches. The CDR3 length is 15 residues. The CDR3 DNA reads TGTGCCAGCTCACAAAAGGGACAGGGAAACACTGAAGCTTTCTTT. It is translated as CASSQKGQGNTEAFF.

The V call is TRBV29-1, the J call TRBJ1-2; D perhaps matches TRBD1 (6 bases). CDR3 length: 15 residues. From germline, CDR1 is SQVTM and CDR2 ANQGSEA. Between the trimmed V and J ends, which lost 3 bases and 5 bases, there was a span of 19 bases. This CDR3 is CSVELKGGMLYGYTF. CDR3 DNA sequence: TGCAGCGTTGAGCTCAAGGGGGGTATGTTGTATGGCTACACCTTC.

This clonotype was seen a few times. The gene calls are TRBV4-3 and TRBJ2-7, with 9 bases fitting TRBD1. Per the germline V gene, CDR1 is LGHNA and CDR2 is YSLEER. V dropped 0 bases and J dropped 4; count of bases not matched to a gene: 4. CDR3 length equals 15 residues. CDR3 region: CASSQEPGQGYEQYF. CDR3 nucleotides: TGCGCCAGCAGCCAAGAGCCGGGACAGGGTTACGAGCAGTACTTC.

Only a few counts were recorded for this clonotype. A read error may produce the germline difference seen at one junction end. This chain joins TRBV19 and TRBJ1-1, with 7 positions matching TRBD1. CDR3 length: 14 residues. The germline V gene encodes CDR1 LNHDA and CDR2 SQIVND (reference sequence). CDR3 protein: CASTPTTGPMGASF. The CDR3, as DNA: TGTGCCAGTACCCCAACGACAGGGCCCATGGGGGCTTCCTTT.

The chain carries TRBV5-1 and TRBJ2-1; D possibly corresponds to TRBD2 (6 bases). V was trimmed by 4 bases and J by 12 bases, leaving 14 bases between them. The CDR3 has 12 residues. Germline CDR1 is SGHRS and CDR2 is YFSETQ. The CDR3 nucleotides are TGCGCCAGCAGCCGCGGGGAGGAGGTGCAGTTCTTC. This sequence encodes CASSRGEEVQFF. Drawing the rest from reference TRBV5-1 and TRBJ2-1, the complete variable domain is KAGVTQTPRYLIKTRGQQVTLSCSPISGHRSVSWYQQTPGQGLQFLFEYFSETQRNKGNFPGRFSGRQFSNSRSEMNVSTLELGDSALYLCASSRGEEVQFFGPGTRLTVL.